The following is a T cell receptor beta chain sequence with its context. This CDR3 contains 15 residues. Germline trimming cut 6 bases from V and 0 bases from J; bases unmatched to any gene: 7. Germline V lookup: CDR1 MNHEY, CDR2 SMNVEV (reference sequence). Per the authors' pipeline: Reference gene primer amplification yielded estimated nucleated cell counts. This table comes from immunoSEQ multiplex PCR, and its TCRdb copy is limited to in-frame clones, with some not included. That table furnishes V, J and clone size, whereas the DNA furnished D and trimming. The repertoire holds about 140,000 clones, with around 85% as singletons. This sample is part of a study of blood T cell repertoires in COVID-19.

The TCR originated in a man aged 50-60 years with acute or convalescent COVID-19. What was sequenced was peripheral blood. The chain links TRBV27 to TRBJ2-7; 8 bases match TRBD2. The CDR3 coding sequence is TGTGCCAGCAGGCGATATAGCGGGGCCTCCTACGAGCAGTACTTC. Residues: CASRRYSGASYEQYF.